This T cell receptor (beta chain) was profiled in a study of blood T cell repertoires in COVID-19 (dated by TCRdb to 2019 to 2021). For the study in its entirety: Samples covering the acute and convalescent phases of COVID-19 were provided by collaborators in the United States, Italy and Spain. The prospective study material was composed of cDNA or gDNA derived from T cells, B-cell-depleted T cells, or PBMCs. Subjects who had been exposed to COVID-19, were actively infected with it, or had recovered from it provided the deeply sampled blood TCRbeta repertoires that made up the dataset. The repertoires were released in a freely available public database meant as a resource for research on the immune response to SARS-CoV-2. The samples were drawn from two sources: the first 160 participants of the ongoing ImmuneRACE study, and approximately 1,300 subjects contributed by 6 global collaborators. A de-identified subject ID, COVID-19 status, age in years and sex were almost always included in the sample metadata. Where available, HLA class I and class II types were obtained from metadata supplied by the sample provider rather than from assay-based typing.

As to this clone: What antigen it recognizes has not been identified. No much larger clonotype is one base removed from it; base qualities were not supplied.

There are 19 amino acids in the CDR3, from cysteine to phenylalanine inclusive. Only the CDR3 DNA is retained, 57 bases long and in frame from the first base. Trimming takes 4 bases off V and 0 bases off J; junction bases not matched to a gene: 12. From a lookup of the germline V gene (reference sequence), CDR1 and CDR2 are SGHNT and YYREEE. Study-level results and caveats: Clinical and demographic metadata were provided uncurated, with the amount varying by source and participant.

In the prospective study, participants were 18 to 89 years old, resided in 25 or so geographic areas of the United States, and were enrolled through a virtual design. In the prospective study, cohorts were assigned on the basis of participant-reported clinical history obtained from a screening survey and a study questionnaire. Recovered participants in ImmuneRACE Cohort 3 were defined by two consecutive negative NP/OP PCR tests, clearance by a healthcare professional, or resolution of symptoms. In the prospective study, mobile phlebotomists collected whole blood, serum and a nasopharyngeal or oropharyngeal swab from each participant. Prospective study participants could optionally give additional blood draws and questionnaires over an approximately two-month period. Before DNA extraction, blood samples from the prospective study were shipped at room temperature or frozen. TCRbeta CDR3 regions were amplified from genomic DNA by means of the immunoSEQ Assay, a bias-controlled multiplex PCR. The original pipeline was this. The number of nucleated cells in each sample was estimated from the amplification of reference gene primers within the assay. Sequence reads were collapsed and filtered to measure the absolute abundance of every unique TCRbeta CDR3 rearrangement. Productive Simpson clonality was computed per sample as the square root of Simpson's diversity index over productive rearrangements. TCRdb mirrors the immuneACCESS table, restricted to in-frame sequences. Some clones are absent from its copies; in checked studies, under half trace to an unresolved V gene, and the reason for the others is unknown. That table supplies the V and J calls and clone size; D and trimming were determined from the DNA. Counted in this sample were approximately 300,000 clones; 92% of them appeared once. The top ten constitute less than 20% of the sample.

The receptor was derived from a woman aged 30 to 39 who had recovered from COVID-19. Recombination linked TRBV5-4 to TRBJ2-3; 12 middle bases align to TRBD2. The specimen was PBMCs or T cells enriched from blood (not recorded which). The DNA is as follows: TGTGCCAGCAGCCCGATGACTAGCGGGAGATACTCTAGCACAGATACGCAGTATTTT. This encodes CASSPMTSGRYSSTDTQYF.